Presented here are 18 T cell receptor beta chains from one specimen sequenced in a study of response to subunit inactivated influenza vaccine. A single record per CDR3 protein comes from TCRdb applying MiXCR to the RT-PCR reads. Counted here are about 620,000 distinct CDR3 sequences, 12% occurring once; the ten biggest clones make up more than 8.5%. The sequenced sample was PBMCs from blood, obtained on the day of vaccination. These receptors all stem from a man in his fifties or sixties who received an inactivated influenza vaccine.

This clonotype has just a few counts. The gene calls are TRBV20-1 and TRBJ2-5; either TRBD1 or TRBD2 may fit D (5 bases each). The CDR3 loop spans 15 amino acids. Germline-derived CDR1 and CDR2 are DFQATT and SNEGSKA (reference sequence). Trimming left V 1 base short and J 1 base short, with 13 bases between. DNA of the CDR3: TGCAGTGCTAGAGGCTATGGGACCTCCCAAGAGACCCAGTACTTC. Translated, it gives CSARGYGTSQETQYF.

This clonotype appeared a few times. The chain is built from TRBV29-1 and TRBJ2-1, with D possibly matching TRBD2 (7 bases). Trimming removed 7 bases from V and 1 base from J, with 11 bases in between. CDR1 and CDR2 from the germline V gene are SQVTM and ANQGSEA. CDR3 length: 13 amino acids. The CDR3 DNA sequence: TGCAGCGGCGGGGGCCGGTCCTACAATGAGCAGTTCTTC. This encodes CSGGGRSYNEQFF.

This chain uses TRBV11-2 with TRBJ2-3; D may be TRBD2 (7 bases). The CDR3 contains 16 residues. V shed 2 bases and J shed 2 bases, with 14 bases lying between them. CDR1 and CDR2 (germline): SGHAT, FQNNGV. DNA for the CDR3: TGTGCCAGCAGCTTATCAGCGGGACATAACACAGATACGCAGTATTTT. It translates to CASSLSAGHNTDTQYF.

The chain combines TRBV7-9 with TRBJ1-1, with D maybe TRBD1 (6 bases). Looked up from germline, CDR1 is SEHNR and CDR2 is FQNEAQ (reference sequence). The CDR3 has 15 amino acids. Trimming stripped 5 bases from V and 4 bases from J, with 17 bases between. CDR3 nucleotides: TGTGCCAGCAGCCCAGTCGAAGGGGGAAGCACTGAAGCTTTCTTT. This gives the protein CASSPVEGGSTEAFF.

The J gene is TRBJ2-1, the V gene TRBV6-2 or TRBV6-3; TRBD2 matches 8 bases. After removal of 2 bases from V and 8 bases from J, the junction contained 17 bases not matched to a gene. CDR3 length: 18 amino acids. The germline V gene has CDR1 MNHEY and CDR2 SVGEGT. The CDR3 DNA is TGTGCCAGCAGTTACATGTCGACAACGAGCGGGAGAGGGGATGAGCAGTTCTTC. The encoded protein is CASSYMSTTSGRGDEQFF.

The chain couples TRBV12-3 or TRBV12-4 to TRBJ2-2, with D perhaps matching TRBD1 or TRBD2 (6 bases each). V was pared by 8 bases and J by 6 bases, with 19 bases between. The CDR3 length is 15 residues. The CDR3 DNA reads as TGTGCCAGCTTTTTTATGGGGGGCCCCGCCGGGGAGCTGTTTTTT. It translates to CASFFMGGPAGELFF.

The table lists this clonotype with a few counts. The V gene is TRBV29-1, the J gene TRBJ2-1; D possibly corresponds to TRBD2 (6 bases). Trimming took 3 bases from V and 9 from J, leaving 18 bases between them. Germline CDR1 is SQVTM and CDR2 is ANQGSEA. The CDR3 runs to 14 residues. CDR3 nucleotide sequence: TGCAGCGTTGACCCGGGAGTCGGGCGAGGTGAGCAGTTCTTC. The encoded protein is CSVDPGVGRGEQFF.

In its sample, this clonotype was seen a few times. The chain uses TRBV7-9 and TRBJ2-5; 11 nucleotides line up with TRBD1. The CDR3 consists of 16 residues. Germline CDR1 reads SEHNR; CDR2 reads FQNEAQ (reference sequence). After removal of 5 bases from V and 4 bases from J, the junction contained 9 bases not matched to a gene. Here the CDR3 reads CASSPPRTGGSETQYF. CDR3 in DNA: TGTGCCAGCAGCCCGCCAAGGACAGGGGGCTCAGAGACCCAGTACTTC.

This rearrangement joins TRBV6-2 or TRBV6-3 to TRBJ1-2, with TRBD1 identical over 7 bases. V lost 6 bases and J lost 8; bases outside the gene matches: 6. CDR1 and CDR2 (germline): MNHEY, SVGEGT. This CDR3 region has 12 residues. The DNA of the CDR3 is TGTGCCAGCAGATTGACAGGGATCGGCTACACCTTC. It translates to CASRLTGIGYTF.

This clonotype was detected only a few times. The rearrangement joins TRBV20-1 to TRBJ2-7, with a weak D call TRBD1 (6 bases). The CDR3 is 14 residues long. Germline V gene lookup returns CDR1 DFQATT and CDR2 SNEGSKA (reference sequence). With 4 bases removed from V and 4 bases from J, the gap between germline ends came to 17 bases. DNA of the CDR3: TGCAGTGCTAAACAACAGGGTTTTTTGTACGAGCAGTACTTC. Protein: CSAKQQGFLYEQYF.

The chain is built from TRBV19 and TRBJ1-6; 10 bases match TRBD1. The V gene end was trimmed by 6 bases and the J gene end by 9 bases; junction bases not matched to a gene: 5. The CDR3 runs 14 residues. In germline, CDR1 is LNHDA, CDR2 SQIVND (reference sequence). As DNA, the CDR3 is TGTGCCAGTAGGTACGACAGGGGGCCTTCACCCCTCCACTTT. This translates into CASRYDRGPSPLHF.

In this sample, this clonotype turned up a few times. This chain joins TRBV4-1 and TRBJ2-7; tentative D call: TRBD1 (6 bases). Per the germline V gene, CDR1 is MGHRA and CDR2 is YSYEKL. The V end lost 2 bases, the J end lost 6 bases, and 8 bases lay between the germline ends. The CDR3 loop spans 12 amino acids. CDR3: CASSQTGSEQYF. The CDR3 DNA reads as TGCGCCAGCAGCCAAACAGGGTCCGAGCAGTACTTC.

The chain links TRBV27 to TRBJ2-1; the match to TRBD2 covers 9 bases. CDR1 is MNHEY and CDR2 is SMNVEV in the germline V gene (reference sequence). This CDR3 spans 15 amino acids. The V and J ends lost 5 bases and 4 bases, in that order; junction bases with no gene match: 6. CDR3 region: CASSRGTSIYNEQFF. The CDR3 DNA sequence: TGTGCCAGCAGTAGGGGGACTAGCATTTACAATGAGCAGTTCTTC.

The rearrangement joins TRBV5-1 to TRBJ2-1, with TRBD2 matching 12 bases. Germline CDR1 is SGHRS and CDR2 is YFSETQ. The CDR3 spans 16 residues. J gave up 6 bases and V 3 bases, and 7 bases lay outside the gene matches. The CDR3 nucleotides are TGCGCCAGCAGCTCACTAGCGGGGGGAAAAACCAATGAGCAGTTCTTC. The encoded protein is CASSSLAGGKTNEQFF.

This clonotype came up many times. The gene calls are TRBV11-2 and TRBJ2-7, with D tentatively TRBD1 (6 bases). This CDR3 region has 18 residues. From germline, CDR1 is SGHAT and CDR2 FQNNGV. The V end lost 2 bases, the J end lost 3 bases, and 23 bases lay between the germline ends. Written as DNA, the CDR3 is TGTGCCAGCAGCTTAACCCGTACCCGGGACAAAGCAAGCTACGAGCAGTACTTC. The encoded protein is CASSLTRTRDKASYEQYF.

The chain combines TRBV10-3 with TRBJ2-2, with D tentatively TRBD2 (6 bases). The length of the CDR3 is 15 residues. V was clipped by 7 bases and J by 6 bases, with 18 bases between them. In germline, CDR1 is ENHRY, CDR2 SYGVKD. The chain's CDR3 is CAIKAGQFQSGELFF. As DNA, the CDR3 is TGTGCCATCAAGGCGGGGCAGTTTCAATCCGGGGAGCTGTTTTTT.

This clonotype showed up just a few times. The chain couples TRBV12-3 or TRBV12-4 to TRBJ2-7, with 7 bases matching TRBD1. V dropped 7 bases and J dropped 2; count of bases not matched to a gene: 5. The CDR3 is made up of 13 amino acids. CDR3: CASIWTGAYEQYF. The CDR3 DNA reads as TGTGCCAGCATTTGGACAGGAGCCTACGAGCAGTACTTC.

The V gene is TRBV7-9, the J gene TRBJ1-2; D uncertain. This CDR3 has 13 residues. V lost 1 base to trimming and J lost 3 bases, with 6 bases between them. The germline gives CDR1 SEHNR, CDR2 FQNEAQ (reference sequence). DNA for the CDR3: TGTGCCAGCAGCTTAGATGCTTACTATGGCTACACCTTC. Amino acid sequence: CASSLDAYYGYTF.